A single sample is the source of the 27 T cell receptor beta chains below, sequenced in a study of T cells in Graves' hyperthyroidism and ophthalmopathy. Amplified TCR beta CDR3 regions came from RNA transcripts. The HTBI primer set drove a first-round RT-PCR of the TCR CDR3. TCRdb called the multiplex PCR reads again in MiXCR, with one record for every CDR3 protein. Of almost 600,000 distinct CDR3 sequences listed, about 15% were seen once; the top ten hold less than 6%. Sequencing was carried out using blood. Receptor source: a woman in her 30s with Graves' hyperthyroidism that later progressed to Graves' ophthalmopathy.

This clonotype showed up many times. The chain uses TRBV27 and TRBJ1-2; TRBD1 is a possible D gene (5 bases). Germline loops: CDR1 MNHEY, CDR2 SMNVEV (reference sequence). This CDR3 is 15 amino acids long. Trimming stripped 4 bases from V and 0 bases from J, with 12 bases between. The DNA for the CDR3 is TGTGCCAGCAGTTCGGGGCCCATCCCTAACTATGGCTACACCTTC. As protein: CASSSGPIPNYGYTF.

This clonotype was found many times. The chain joins TRBV30 to TRBJ2-7; D gene uncertain. Germline CDR1 reads GTSNPN; CDR2 reads SVGIG (reference sequence). V gave up 0 bases and J gave up 0 bases, with 3 bases separating them. The CDR3 length is 12 residues. The CDR3 loop is CAWSVASYEQYF. CDR3 nucleotide sequence: TGTGCCTGGAGTGTAGCCTCCTACGAGCAGTACTTC.

The sample holds a few counts of this clonotype. CDR3 residues: CASSPGTGGRNTGELFF. The DNA for the CDR3 is TGTGCCAGCAGCCCGGGGACAGGGGGCAGGAACACCGGGGAGCTGTTTTTT. The gene calls are TRBV13 and TRBJ2-2, with 12 nucleotides matching TRBD1. J lost 1 base, V lost 5 bases, and 5 bases had no gene match. The germline V gene has CDR1 PRHDT and CDR2 FYEKMQ (reference sequence). The CDR3 covers 17 residues.

There are many counts of this clonotype. V usage is TRBV6-1 and J usage is TRBJ1-3, with 9 bases matching TRBD1. The CDR3 runs 17 residues. J was trimmed by 2 bases and V by 5 bases; bases with no gene match: 10. The germline gives CDR1 MNHNS, CDR2 SASEGT. This chain's CDR3 is CASSYASGTGPGNTIYF. CDR3 sequence (DNA): TGTGCCAGCAGTTACGCTTCCGGGACAGGGCCTGGAAACACCATATATTTT.

This clonotype came up many times. V and J are TRBV6-5 and TRBJ2-7; D uncertain. V lost 2 bases, J lost 1 base, and 9 bases lay in between. Germline V gene sequence: CDR1 MNHEY, CDR2 SVGAGI. There are 14 residues in the CDR3. CDR3 residues: CASSYLGPSYEQYF. The CDR3 DNA sequence: TGTGCCAGCAGTTACCTCGGACCTTCCTACGAGCAGTACTTC.

This clonotype showed up many times. The rearrangement joins TRBV3-1 to TRBJ1-5; D unresolved. V lost 1 base and J lost 3, with 4 bases in between. This CDR3 comprises 13 residues. Germline loops: CDR1 LGHDT, CDR2 YNNKEL (reference sequence). The CDR3 DNA sequence: TGTGCCAGCAGCCAAGGAGTCAATCAGCCCCAGCATTTT. Translation: CASSQGVNQPQHF.

The chain recombines TRBV30 with TRBJ2-7; D remains ambiguous. V dropped 4 bases and J dropped 1 base, with 11 bases sitting between them. Germline V gene data show CDR1 as GTSNPN and CDR2 as SVGIG (reference sequence). The CDR3 totals 13 residues. The CDR3 DNA is TGTGCCTGGACCCGGACGGATTCCTACGAGCAGTACTTC. This sequence encodes CAWTRTDSYEQYF. The whole variable domain, filled in from reference TRBV30 and TRBJ2-7, reads SQTIHQWPATLVQPVGSPLSLECTVEGTSNPNLYWYRQAAGRGLQLLFYSVGIGQISSEVPQNLSASRPQDRQFILSSKKLLLSDSGFYLCAWTRTDSYEQYFGPGTRLTVT.

This chain uses TRBV25-1 with TRBJ2-5, with D possibly called TRBD1 or TRBD2 (5 bases each). The CDR3 length is 14 residues. The V end lost 4 bases, the J end lost 2 bases, and 11 bases lay between the germline ends. Germline CDR1 reads MGHDK; CDR2 reads SYGVNS. CDR3 residues: CASSASGPQETQYF. The CDR3, as DNA: TGTGCCAGCAGTGCGTCGGGACCTCAAGAGACCCAGTACTTC.

This clonotype was recorded at least ten times. The rearrangement uses TRBV7-8 and TRBJ1-5, with no clear D. CDR1 and CDR2 (germline): SGHVS, FQNEAQ. The CDR3 is 15 amino acids. The germline V and J ends were trimmed by 1 base and 1 base, with 8 bases remaining between them. This CDR3 is CASSLVLFSNQPQHF. In DNA, the CDR3 is TGTGCCAGCAGCTTAGTACTGTTCAGCAATCAGCCCCAGCATTTT.

Many counts were recorded for this clonotype. The chain has TRBV30 and TRBJ1-5; 8 positions agree with TRBD1. The V gene end was trimmed by 1 base and the J gene end by 3 bases; junction bases not matched to a gene: 2. The CDR3 loop spans 14 amino acids. In germline, CDR1 is GTSNPN, CDR2 SVGIG (reference sequence). The CDR3 sequence: CAWSGTGHNQPQHF. The DNA for the CDR3 is TGTGCCTGGAGTGGGACAGGGCACAATCAGCCCCAGCATTTT. Using reference TRBV30 and TRBJ1-5 for the parts outside the CDR3, the full variable domain is SQTIHQWPATLVQPVGSPLSLECTVEGTSNPNLYWYRQAAGRGLQLLFYSVGIGQISSEVPQNLSASRPQDRQFILSSKKLLLSDSGFYLCAWSGTGHNQPQHFGDGTRLSIL.

J is TRBJ1-5 and V is TRBV3-1; tentative D call: TRBD1 (6 bases). This CDR3 spans 15 amino acids. CDR1 and CDR2 (germline): LGHDT, YNNKEL (reference sequence). V was cut by 0 bases and J by 3 bases, with 9 bases left in between. This CDR3 is CASSQDTGLNQPQHF. Here the CDR3 DNA reads TGTGCCAGCAGCCAAGATACAGGGCTCAATCAGCCCCAGCATTTT.

This clonotype was recorded a few times. The rearrangement links TRBV6-1 to TRBJ2-4, with 7 bases aligning to TRBD2. The germline V gene encodes CDR1 MNHNS and CDR2 SASEGT. V was clipped by 7 bases and J by 0 bases; unmatched bases: 15. There are 18 residues in the CDR3. Here the CDR3 DNA reads TGTGCCAGCACCCCCCGAGCGGCTAGCGGTCTAGCCAAAAACATTCAGTACTTC. The encoded protein is CASTPRAASGLAKNIQYF.

Ten or more counts support this clonotype. This rearrangement joins TRBV12-3 or TRBV12-4 to TRBJ1-1; D unresolved. Trimming removed 3 bases at V and 9 bases at J, with 11 bases between. The CDR3 loop spans 12 amino acids. The CDR3 DNA is TGTGCCAGCAGTTTGACGGGATTTCAAGCTTTCTTT. Amino acid sequence: CASSLTGFQAFF.

This clonotype was detected many times. This sequence joins TRBV20-1 and TRBJ1-2; D gene unclear. Between the trimmed V and J ends, which lost 3 bases and 5 bases, there was a span of 16 bases. The CDR3 is made up of 14 amino acids. Germline values: CDR1 DFQATT, CDR2 SNEGSKA (reference sequence). This CDR3 reads CSAREAGGWYGYTF. The CDR3 DNA is TGCAGTGCTAGGGAGGCAGGAGGATGGTATGGCTACACCTTC.

For this clonotype: A single base separates this from a much larger clone, so it may be a read error. The rearrangement links TRBV2 to TRBJ2-2, with TRBD1 as a possible D gene (7 bases). The CDR3 runs 15 residues. Germline CDR1 reads SNHLY; CDR2 reads FYNNEI. The CDR3 loop reads CVSSEPQGGSGELFF. The CDR3 nucleotides are TGTGTCAGCAGTGAACCCCAGGGGGGCTCCGGGGAGCTGTTTTTT. Variable domain in full (rest from reference TRBV2 and TRBJ2-2): EPEVTQTPSHQVTQMGQEVILRCVPISNHLYFYWYRQILGQKVEFLVSFYNNEISEKSEIFDDQFSVERPDGSNFTLKIRSTKLEDSAMYFCVSSEPQGGSGELFFGEGSRLTVL.

This clonotype was recorded many times. The chain uses TRBV20-1 and TRBJ2-3; D gene ambiguous. CDR1 is DFQATT and CDR2 is SNEGSKA in the germline V gene (reference sequence). The CDR3 extends over 12 amino acids. Between the trimmed V and J ends, which lost 6 bases and 2 bases, there was a span of 9 bases. CDR3 nucleotide sequence: TGCAGTGCCAACCACGCCACAGATACGCAGTATTTT. As protein: CSANHATDTQYF.

This clonotype was picked up many times. The rearrangement links TRBV27 to TRBJ1-1; TRBD1 matches at 7 bases. The V gene's germline CDR1 is MNHEY and CDR2 SMNVEV (reference sequence). CDR3 length equals 14 residues. J was trimmed by 0 bases and V by 7 bases; bases with no gene match: 5. The CDR3 DNA sequence: TGTGCCAGCATAGGGGACAGTATGAACACTGAAGCTTTCTTT. Encoded protein: CASIGDSMNTEAFF.

This clonotype has a count of ten or more. The CDR3 nucleotides are TGCGCCAGCAGCCGAGGGGCTAGCTCCCCCTCCGTCGATGAGCAGTTCTTC. Residues: CASSRGASSPSVDEQFF. The genes are TRBV4-1 and TRBJ2-1, with D perhaps given as TRBD1 or TRBD2 (5 bases each). Per germline, CDR1 MGHRA and CDR2 YSYEKL. This CDR3 comprises 17 residues. Between the trimmed V and J ends, which lost 4 bases and 8 bases, there was a span of 24 bases.

Ten or more counts support this clonotype. The V call is TRBV10-3, the J call TRBJ2-7; 9 bases line up with TRBD2. The CDR3 covers 14 residues. Trimming at V came to 6 bases and at J to 2 bases, leaving 5 bases not matched to a gene. Germline V gene sequence: CDR1 ENHRY, CDR2 SYGVKD. CDR3 DNA: TGTGCCATCAGAGCGGGAGGATTGGCCTACGAGCAGTACTTC. It specifies CAIRAGGLAYEQYF.

This clonotype was observed a single time. V and J are TRBV10-3 and TRBJ2-7, with 11 bases fitting TRBD1. This CDR3 is built from 13 residues. J was trimmed by 5 bases and V by 5 bases; bases with no gene match: 2. Germline CDR1 ENHRY, CDR2 SYGVKD. The CDR3 coding sequence is TGTGCCATCAGTCGGACAGGGGGCGACGAGCAGTACTTC. Translating it yields CAISRTGGDEQYF.

This clonotype came up a few times. The V and J genes are TRBV30 and TRBJ1-4, with D perhaps matching TRBD1 (5 bases). V dropped 2 bases and J dropped 4 bases, with 11 bases sitting between them. In germline, CDR1 is GTSNPN, CDR2 SVGIG (reference sequence). This CDR3 comprises 14 residues. The CDR3 nucleotides read TGTGCCTGGAGTCGGGCAGGGTTTAATGAAAAACTGTTTTTT. Translated, it gives CAWSRAGFNEKLFF.

The chain employs TRBV6-1 and TRBJ2-3; 12 positions match TRBD2. The V and J ends lost 11 bases and 3 bases, in that order; junction bases with no gene match: 3. Germline V gene sequence: CDR1 MNHNS, CDR2 SASEGT. The CDR3 loop spans 13 amino acids. Here the CDR3 reads CAGTSGLTDTQYF. DNA of the CDR3: TGTGCCGGGACTAGCGGGCTTACAGATACGCAGTATTTT.

This clonotype has a count of ten or more. The rearrangement links TRBV2 to TRBJ1-5, with D uncertain. This CDR3 spans 13 amino acids. Germline V gene lookup returns CDR1 SNHLY and CDR2 FYNNEI. Trimming left V 8 bases short and J 0 bases short, with 8 bases between. This CDR3 reads CASDISSNQPQHF. The DNA for the CDR3 is TGTGCCAGCGACATTTCTAGCAATCAGCCCCAGCATTTT. Complete variable domain (other parts from reference TRBV2 and TRBJ1-5): EPEVTQTPSHQVTQMGQEVILRCVPISNHLYFYWYRQILGQKVEFLVSFYNNEISEKSEIFDDQFSVERPDGSNFTLKIRSTKLEDSAMYFCASDISSNQPQHFGDGTRLSIL.

This clonotype was seen at least ten times. This chain joins TRBV5-5 and TRBJ2-2; D remains ambiguous. Germline CDR1 is SGHKS and CDR2 is YYEKEE (reference sequence). This CDR3 is built from 13 residues. Deletions cut 2 bases from V and 7 bases from J, with 9 bases between. CDR3 protein: CASSLDPGGELFF. For the CDR3, the DNA is TGTGCCAGCAGCTTAGATCCGGGCGGGGAGCTGTTTTTT.

This sequence joins TRBV7-8 and TRBJ1-1, with D uncertain. V was trimmed by 4 bases and J by 0 bases, leaving 12 bases between them. Germline V gene sequence: CDR1 SGHVS, CDR2 FQNEAQ. The CDR3 runs to 15 residues. The DNA of the CDR3 is TGTGCCAGCAGCTCCCAACGATTCCTGAACACTGAAGCTTTCTTT. Protein sequence: CASSSQRFLNTEAFF.

There are many counts of this clonotype. The chain carries TRBV29-1 and TRBJ1-4, with TRBD1 matching 7 bases. Germline CDR1 is SQVTM and CDR2 is ANQGSEA. V trimming: 7 bases; J trimming: 4 bases; junction bases outside the gene matches: 6. The CDR3 spans 13 residues. The CDR3 loop is CSASTGSNEKLFF. The CDR3 bases are TGCAGCGCCTCGACAGGGAGTAATGAAAAACTGTTTTTT.

This clonotype was observed many times. V and J are TRBV10-3 and TRBJ2-2, with D uncertain. CDR1 ENHRY and CDR2 SYGVKD come from the germline V gene. Trimming took off 8 bases at V and 1 base at J, with 11 bases between the two ends. This CDR3 has 14 residues. As DNA, the CDR3 is TGTGCCATCTTAAACAGCCAGAACACCGGGGAGCTGTTTTTT. It codes for CAILNSQNTGELFF.